This T cell receptor (beta chain) was sequenced for a study of CD8+ T cells in alopecia areata. After isolation, RNA underwent reverse transcription to generate cDNA as the sequencing template. Method: immunoSEQ multiplex PCR; TCRdb's copy keeps in-frame clones and lacks some. Here the sample spans 150,000 to 200,000 clones, less than 70% being singletons. As to treatment: oral pan-JAK inhibitor, 5-10 mg twice daily. After removal of 6 bases from V and 2 bases from J, the junction contained 3 bases not matched to a gene. Germline V CDR1 and CDR2: ENHRY, SYGVKD. The CDR3 is 13 amino acids. The J gene is TRBJ2-7, the V gene TRBV10-3; 8 bases fit TRBD2. The starting material was CD4+ T cells sorted from blood, obtained around week 50, from a patient treated with tofacitinib. This TCR was sampled from a human donor with alopecia areata. The CDR3 DNA sequence: TGTGCCATCAGCGGACTAGCCCCCTACGAGCAGTACTTC. Its translation: CAISGLAPYEQYF.